This T cell receptor beta chain was identified in a study of Tregs in tolerant kidney transplant recipients. Profiled with immunoSEQ multiplex PCR; TCRdb holds only in-frame clones, not every one. The data hold about 20,000 clones, with around four fifths observed a single time. Study results and limitations: Tregs expanded with activated donor B cells seemed most donor-specific. Few patients were studied, so findings need validation in larger groups.

About this clone: The antigen remains undetermined.

CDR1 is KGHSH and CDR2 is LQKENI in the germline V gene. The length of the CDR3 is 14 residues. Trimming left V 3 bases short and J 7 bases short, with 15 bases between. Unstimulated Tregs (CD4+CD25+CD127-) and CD4+CD25- non-Tregs were sorted from PBMCs. An overnight rest at 37°C with about 220 IU/ml IL-2 preceded regulatory T cell sorting from thawed PBMCs. The material sequenced was Tregs from blood. The chain recombines TRBV18 with TRBJ1-2, with D maybe TRBD1 (5 bases). The sequence was obtained from a human donor in good health. The DNA for the CDR3 is TGTGCCAGCTCACCTTCCTTGCAGGGCGGTGGCTACACCTTC. Its translation: CASSPSLQGGGYTF.